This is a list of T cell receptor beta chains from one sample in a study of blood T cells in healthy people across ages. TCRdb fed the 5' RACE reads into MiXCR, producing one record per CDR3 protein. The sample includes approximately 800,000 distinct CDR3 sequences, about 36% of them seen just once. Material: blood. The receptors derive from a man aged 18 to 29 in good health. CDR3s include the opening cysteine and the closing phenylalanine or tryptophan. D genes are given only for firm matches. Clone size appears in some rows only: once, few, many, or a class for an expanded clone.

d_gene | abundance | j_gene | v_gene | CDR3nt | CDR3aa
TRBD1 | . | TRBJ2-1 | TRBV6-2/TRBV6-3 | TGTGCCAGCAGTCGGACAGGGGGCTTCAATGAGCAGTTCTTC | CASSRTGGFNEQFF
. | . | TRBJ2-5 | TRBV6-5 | TGTGCCAGCAGTTACTCCCGTGACCGGGGGACCCAGTACTTC | CASSYSRDRGTQYF
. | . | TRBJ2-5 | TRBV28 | TGTGCCAGCAAGACCTTCTTAGCGTCCCAAGAGACCCAGTACTTC | CASKTFLASQETQYF
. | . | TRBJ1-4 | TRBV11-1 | TGTGCCAGCAGCCCTAGTCTGTTGGGGTCCCGCGGTATCGCGACTAATGAAAAACTGTTTTTT | CASSPSLLGSRGIATNEKLFF
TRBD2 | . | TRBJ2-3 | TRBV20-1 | TGCAGTGCTAATAGCGGGGGGCCCAAGGCTTATACGCAGTATTTT | CSANSGGPKAYTQYF
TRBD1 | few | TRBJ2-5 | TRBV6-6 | TGTGCCAGCAGTTTACCGGACAGGGGAAAAGAGACCCAGTACTTC | CASSLPDRGKETQYF
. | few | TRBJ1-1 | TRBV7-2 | TGTGCCAGCAGCGTCAGGGACTTGAACACTGAAGCTTTCTTT | CASSVRDLNTEAFF
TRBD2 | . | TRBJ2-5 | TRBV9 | TGTGCCAGCAGCGTAGGACTAGCGGGGAGACAAGAGACCCAGTACTTC | CASSVGLAGRQETQYF
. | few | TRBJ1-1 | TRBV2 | TGTGCCAGCTCGACCGGACAACTCCTTGAAGCTTTCTTT | CASSTGQLLEAFF
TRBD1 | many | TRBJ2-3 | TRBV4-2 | TGTGCCAGCAGCCAAGATGGGGCAGGCAGGGGGCTTGGAGATACGCAGTATTTT | CASSQDGAGRGLGDTQYF
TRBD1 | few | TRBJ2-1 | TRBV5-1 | TGCGCCAGCAGCTTACAGGGGATATCGGACAATGAGCAGTTCTTC | CASSLQGISDNEQFF
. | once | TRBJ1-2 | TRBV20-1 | TGCAGTGCTAGAGTTTCAGGGACCTCTGGTTATGGCTACACCTTC | CSARVSGTSGYGYTF
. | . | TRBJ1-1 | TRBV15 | TGTGCCACCACCAACGGGAACGGGGACACTGAAGCTTTCTTT | CATTNGNGDTEAFF
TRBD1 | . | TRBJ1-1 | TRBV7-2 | TGTGCCAGCAGCCTAACTGGACAGGGGTGTGAAGCTTTCTTT | CASSLTGQGCEAFF
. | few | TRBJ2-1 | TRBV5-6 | TGTGCCAGCAGCTCTCCGCCCAATGAGCAGTTCTTC | CASSSPPNEQFF
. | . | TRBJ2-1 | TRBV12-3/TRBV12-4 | TGTGCCAGCAGACGTTCAAGCGACCTCTACAATGAGCAGTTCTTC | CASRRSSDLYNEQFF
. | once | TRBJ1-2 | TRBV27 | TGTGCCAGCAGCGAACTCTCCGGGACCCTCTATGGCTACACCTTC | CASSELSGTLYGYTF
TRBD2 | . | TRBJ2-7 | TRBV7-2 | TGTGCCAGCAGCTTAGAGGGGACTAGCGAAGGTGAGCAGTACTTC | CASSLEGTSEGEQYF
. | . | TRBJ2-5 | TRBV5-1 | TGCGCCAGCCGGGACATAGAAGAGACCCAGTACTTC | CASRDIEETQYF
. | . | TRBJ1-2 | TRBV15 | TGTGCCACCAGCAGGGACCCTCCCGATATGGAGTGCACCTTC | CATSRDPPDMECTF
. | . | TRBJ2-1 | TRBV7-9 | TGTGCCTGCAGCATACAGGGTTTGGAGTTCTTC | CACSIQGLEFF
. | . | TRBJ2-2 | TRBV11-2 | TGTGCCAGCAGCTTAGTCCCCGCCAACACCGGGGAGCTGTTTTTT | CASSLVPANTGELFF
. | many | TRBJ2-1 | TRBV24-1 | TGTGCCACCAGTGGGATAGGAGGGAATGAGCAGTTCTTC | CATSGIGGNEQFF
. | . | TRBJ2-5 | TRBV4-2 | TGTGCCAGCAGCCAAGTTACGACTTTTGAGCAGTACTTC | CASSQVTTFEQYF
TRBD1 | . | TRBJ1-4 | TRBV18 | TGTGCCAGCTCACCAGGGACAGCCGGGGCCGATGAAAAACTGTTTTTT | CASSPGTAGADEKLFF